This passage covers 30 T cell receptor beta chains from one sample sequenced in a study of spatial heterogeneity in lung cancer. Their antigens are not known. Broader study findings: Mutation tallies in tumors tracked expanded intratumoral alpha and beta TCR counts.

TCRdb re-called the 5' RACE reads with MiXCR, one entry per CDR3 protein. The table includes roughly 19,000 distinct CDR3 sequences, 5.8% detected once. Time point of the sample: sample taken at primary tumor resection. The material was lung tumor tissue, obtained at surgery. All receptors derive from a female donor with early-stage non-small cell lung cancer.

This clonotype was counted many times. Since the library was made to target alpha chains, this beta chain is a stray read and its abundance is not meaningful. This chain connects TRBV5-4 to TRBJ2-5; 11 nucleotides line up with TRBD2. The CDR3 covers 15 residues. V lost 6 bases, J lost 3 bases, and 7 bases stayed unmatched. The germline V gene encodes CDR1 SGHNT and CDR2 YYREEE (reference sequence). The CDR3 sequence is CASTRGLAAKETQYF. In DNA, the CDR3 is TGTGCCAGCACCAGGGGACTAGCGGCGAAAGAGACCCAGTACTTC. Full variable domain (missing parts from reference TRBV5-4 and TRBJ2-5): ETGVTQSPTHLIKTRGQQVTLRCSSQSGHNTVSWYQQALGQGPQFIFQYYREEENGRGNFPPRFSGLQFPNYSSELNVNALELDDSALYLCASTRGLAAKETQYFGPGTRLLVL.

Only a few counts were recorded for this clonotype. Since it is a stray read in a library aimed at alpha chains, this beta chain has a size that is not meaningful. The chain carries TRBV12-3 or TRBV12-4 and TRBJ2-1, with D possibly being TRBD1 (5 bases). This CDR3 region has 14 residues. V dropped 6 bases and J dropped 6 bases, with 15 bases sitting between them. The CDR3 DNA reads TGTGCCAGCAGGCCCCTTAGGGGTCGCAATGAGCAGTTCTTC. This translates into CASRPLRGRNEQFF.

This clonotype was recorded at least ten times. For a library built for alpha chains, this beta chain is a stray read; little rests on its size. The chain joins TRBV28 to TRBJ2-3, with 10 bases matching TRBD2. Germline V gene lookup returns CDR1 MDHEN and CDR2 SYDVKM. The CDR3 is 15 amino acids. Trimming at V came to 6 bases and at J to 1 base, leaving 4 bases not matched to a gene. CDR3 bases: TGTGCCAGCAGAACCGGGACTAGCGGCACAGATACGCAGTATTTT. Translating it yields CASRTGTSGTDTQYF. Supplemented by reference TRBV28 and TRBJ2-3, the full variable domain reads DVKVTQSSRYLVKRTGEKVFLECVQDMDHENMFWYRQDPGLGLRLIYFSYDVKMKEKGDIPEGYSVSREKKERFSLILESASTNQTSMYLCASRTGTSGTDTQYFGPGTRLTVL.

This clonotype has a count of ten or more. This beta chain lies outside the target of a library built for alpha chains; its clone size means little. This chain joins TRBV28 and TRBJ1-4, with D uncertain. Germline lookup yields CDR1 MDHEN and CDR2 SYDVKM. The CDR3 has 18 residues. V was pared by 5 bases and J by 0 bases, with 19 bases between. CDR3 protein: CASSIENNDRATNEKLFF. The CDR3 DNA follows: TGTGCCAGCAGTATTGAGAACAACGATCGGGCAACTAATGAAAAACTGTTTTTT.

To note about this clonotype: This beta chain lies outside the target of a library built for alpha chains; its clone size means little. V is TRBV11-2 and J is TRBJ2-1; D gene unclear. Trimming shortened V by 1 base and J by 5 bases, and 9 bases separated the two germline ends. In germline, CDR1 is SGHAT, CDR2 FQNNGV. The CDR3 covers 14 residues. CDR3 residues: CASSLGGQNNEQFF. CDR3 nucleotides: TGTGCCAGCAGCTTAGGGGGTCAAAACAATGAGCAGTTCTTC.

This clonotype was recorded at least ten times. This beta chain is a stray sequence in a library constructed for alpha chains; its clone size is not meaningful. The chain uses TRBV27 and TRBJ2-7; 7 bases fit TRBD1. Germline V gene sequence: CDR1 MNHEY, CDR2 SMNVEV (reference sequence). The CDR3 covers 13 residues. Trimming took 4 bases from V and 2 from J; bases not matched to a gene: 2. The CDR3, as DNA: TGTGCCAGCAGTTACAGGGGCCCCTACGAGCAGTACTTC. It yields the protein CASSYRGPYEQYF.

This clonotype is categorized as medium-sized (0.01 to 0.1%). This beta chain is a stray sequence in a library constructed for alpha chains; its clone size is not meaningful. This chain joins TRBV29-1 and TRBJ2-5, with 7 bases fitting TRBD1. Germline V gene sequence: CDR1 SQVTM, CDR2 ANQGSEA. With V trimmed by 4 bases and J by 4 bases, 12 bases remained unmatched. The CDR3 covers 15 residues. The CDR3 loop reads CSVGAGPTGRETQYF. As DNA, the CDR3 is TGCAGCGTTGGAGCCGGACCGACAGGGAGAGAGACCCAGTACTTC.

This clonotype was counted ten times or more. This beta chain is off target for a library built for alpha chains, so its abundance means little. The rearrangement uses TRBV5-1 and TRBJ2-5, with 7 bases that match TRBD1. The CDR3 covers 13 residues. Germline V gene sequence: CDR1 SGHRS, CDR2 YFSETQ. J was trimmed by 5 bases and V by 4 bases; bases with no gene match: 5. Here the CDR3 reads CASSQGVQETQYF. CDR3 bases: TGCGCCAGCAGCCAGGGGGTTCAGGAGACCCAGTACTTC.

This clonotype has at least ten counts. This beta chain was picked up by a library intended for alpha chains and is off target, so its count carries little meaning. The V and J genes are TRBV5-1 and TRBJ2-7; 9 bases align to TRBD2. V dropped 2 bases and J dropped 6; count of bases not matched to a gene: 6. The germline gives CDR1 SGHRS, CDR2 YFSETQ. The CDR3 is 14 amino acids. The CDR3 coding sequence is TGCGCCAGCAGCTTCCTAGCGGGGTCAGGCGAGCAGTACTTC. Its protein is CASSFLAGSGEQYF.

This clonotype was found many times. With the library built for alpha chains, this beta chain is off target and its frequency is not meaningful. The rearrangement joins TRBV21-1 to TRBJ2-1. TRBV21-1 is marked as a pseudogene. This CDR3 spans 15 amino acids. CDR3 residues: CASSKAGESYNEQFF. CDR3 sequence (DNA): TGTGCCAGCAGCAAGGCGGGAGAGTCCTACAATGAGCAGTTCTTC.

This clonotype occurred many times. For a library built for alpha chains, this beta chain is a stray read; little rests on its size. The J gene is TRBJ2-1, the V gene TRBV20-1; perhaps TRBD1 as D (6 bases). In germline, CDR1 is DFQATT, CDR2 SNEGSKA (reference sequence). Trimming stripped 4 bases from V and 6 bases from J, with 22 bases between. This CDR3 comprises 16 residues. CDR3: CSATPTRGVGANEQFF. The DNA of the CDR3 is TGCAGTGCTACGCCAACTAGGGGTGTGGGGGCCAATGAGCAGTTCTTC.

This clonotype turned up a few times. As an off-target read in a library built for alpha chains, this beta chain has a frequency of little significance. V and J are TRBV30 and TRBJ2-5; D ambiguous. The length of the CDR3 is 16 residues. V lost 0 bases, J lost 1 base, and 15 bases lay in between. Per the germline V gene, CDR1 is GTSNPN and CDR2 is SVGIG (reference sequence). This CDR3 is CAWSVRPHPTQETQYF. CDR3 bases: TGTGCCTGGAGTGTACGGCCTCACCCCACCCAAGAGACCCAGTACTTC.

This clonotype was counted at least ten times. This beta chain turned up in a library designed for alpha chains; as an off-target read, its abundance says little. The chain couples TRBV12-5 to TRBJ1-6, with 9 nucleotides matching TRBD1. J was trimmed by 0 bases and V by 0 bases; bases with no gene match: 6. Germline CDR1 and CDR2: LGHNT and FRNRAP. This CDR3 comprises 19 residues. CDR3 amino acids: CASGLVLGTGSSYNSPLHF. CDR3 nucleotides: TGTGCTAGTGGTTTGGTACTTGGGACAGGGAGCTCCTATAATTCACCCCTCCACTTT. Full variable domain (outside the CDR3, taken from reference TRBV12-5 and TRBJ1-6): DARVTQTPRHKVTEMGQEVTMRCQPILGHNTVFWYRQTMMQGLELLAYFRNRAPLDDSGMPKDRFSAEMPDATLATLKIQPSEPRDSAVYFCASGLVLGTGSSYNSPLHFGNGTRLTVT.

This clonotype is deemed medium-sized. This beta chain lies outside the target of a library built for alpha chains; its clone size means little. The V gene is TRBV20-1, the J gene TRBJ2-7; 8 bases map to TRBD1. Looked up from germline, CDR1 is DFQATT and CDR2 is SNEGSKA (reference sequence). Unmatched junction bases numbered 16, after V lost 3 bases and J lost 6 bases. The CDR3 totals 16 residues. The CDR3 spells CSASGQGSGDFGEQYF. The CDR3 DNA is TGCAGTGCTAGCGGACAGGGTTCTGGGGACTTTGGCGAGCAGTACTTC.

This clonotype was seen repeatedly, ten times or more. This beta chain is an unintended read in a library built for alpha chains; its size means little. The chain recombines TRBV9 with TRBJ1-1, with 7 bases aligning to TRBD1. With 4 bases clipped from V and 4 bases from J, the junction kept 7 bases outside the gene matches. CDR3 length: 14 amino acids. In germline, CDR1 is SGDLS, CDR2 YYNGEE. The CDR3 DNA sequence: TGTGCCAGCAGCCTTACAGGGGTGAGCACTGAAGCTTTCTTT. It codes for CASSLTGVSTEAFF.

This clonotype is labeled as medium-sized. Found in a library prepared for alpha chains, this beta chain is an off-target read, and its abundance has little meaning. The chain's CDR3 is CASSHRGGEKLFF. CDR3 nucleotides: TGTGCCAGCAGTCACAGGGGCGGGGAAAAACTGTTTTTT. The chain employs TRBV28 and TRBJ1-4, with 7 positions matching TRBD1. The CDR3 is 13 amino acids. The J segment lost 8 bases and the V segment lost 5 bases, leaving 5 bases of the junction unmatched. Germline CDR1 MDHEN, CDR2 SYDVKM.

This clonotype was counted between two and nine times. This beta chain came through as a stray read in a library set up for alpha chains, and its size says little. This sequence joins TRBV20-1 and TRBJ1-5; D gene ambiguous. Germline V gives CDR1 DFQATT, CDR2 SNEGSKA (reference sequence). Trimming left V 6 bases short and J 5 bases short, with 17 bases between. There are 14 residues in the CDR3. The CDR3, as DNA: TGCAGTGCGTCCGGGATCAAGGTAGATCAGCCCCAGCATTTT. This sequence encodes CSASGIKVDQPQHF.

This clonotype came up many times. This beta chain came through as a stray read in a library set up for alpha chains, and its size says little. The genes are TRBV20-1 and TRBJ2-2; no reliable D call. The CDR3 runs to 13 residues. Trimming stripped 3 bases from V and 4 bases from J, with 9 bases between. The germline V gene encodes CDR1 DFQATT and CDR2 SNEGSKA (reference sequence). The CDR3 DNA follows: TGCAGTGCTAGGGGCCCCCGCACCGGGGAGCTGTTTTTT. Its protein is CSARGPRTGELFF.

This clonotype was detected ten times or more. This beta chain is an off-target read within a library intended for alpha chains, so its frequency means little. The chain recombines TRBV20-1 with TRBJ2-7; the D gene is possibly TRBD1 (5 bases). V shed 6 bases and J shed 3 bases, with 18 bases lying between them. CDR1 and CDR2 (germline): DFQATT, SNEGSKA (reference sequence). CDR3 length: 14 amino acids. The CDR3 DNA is TGCAGTGCGGCAAACAGGTTTGGGTACTACGAGCAGTACTTC. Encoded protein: CSAANRFGYYEQYF.

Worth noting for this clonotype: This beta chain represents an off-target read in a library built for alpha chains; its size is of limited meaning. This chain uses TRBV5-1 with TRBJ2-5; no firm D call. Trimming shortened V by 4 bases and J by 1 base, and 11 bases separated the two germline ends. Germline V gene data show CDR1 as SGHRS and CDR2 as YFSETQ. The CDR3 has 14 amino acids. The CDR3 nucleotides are TGCGCCAGCAGCCTGACCCCGGGCCAAGAGACCCAGTACTTC. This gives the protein CASSLTPGQETQYF.

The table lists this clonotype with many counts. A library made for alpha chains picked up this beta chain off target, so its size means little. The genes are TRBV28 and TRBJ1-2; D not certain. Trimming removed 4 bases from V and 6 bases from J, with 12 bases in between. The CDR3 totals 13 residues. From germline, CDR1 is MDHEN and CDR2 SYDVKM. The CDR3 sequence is CASSSLGGNGYTF. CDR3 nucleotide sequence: TGTGCCAGCAGTTCCCTTGGTGGCAATGGCTACACCTTC.

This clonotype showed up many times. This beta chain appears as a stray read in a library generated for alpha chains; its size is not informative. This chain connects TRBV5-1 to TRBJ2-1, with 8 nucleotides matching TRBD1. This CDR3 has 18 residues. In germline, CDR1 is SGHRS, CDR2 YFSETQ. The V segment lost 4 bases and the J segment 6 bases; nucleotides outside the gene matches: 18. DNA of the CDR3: TGCGCCAGCAGCCGGACCTTTCAAAACAGGGGGTTAGGCAATGAGCAGTTCTTC. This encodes CASSRTFQNRGLGNEQFF.

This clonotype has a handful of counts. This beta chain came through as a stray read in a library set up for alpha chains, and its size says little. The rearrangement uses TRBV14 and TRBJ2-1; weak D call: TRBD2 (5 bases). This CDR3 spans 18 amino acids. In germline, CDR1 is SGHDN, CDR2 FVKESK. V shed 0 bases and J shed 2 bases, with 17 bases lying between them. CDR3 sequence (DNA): TGTGCCAGCAGCCAAGATAACGCCCAGCGGAGAACCTACAATGAGCAGTTCTTC. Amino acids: CASSQDNAQRRTYNEQFF. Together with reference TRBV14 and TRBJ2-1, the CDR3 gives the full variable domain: EAGVTQFPSHSVIEKGQTVTLRCDPISGHDNLYWYRRVMGKEIKFLLHFVKESKQDESGMPNNRFLAERTGGTYSTLKVQPAELEDSGVYFCASSQDNAQRRTYNEQFFGPGTRLTVL.

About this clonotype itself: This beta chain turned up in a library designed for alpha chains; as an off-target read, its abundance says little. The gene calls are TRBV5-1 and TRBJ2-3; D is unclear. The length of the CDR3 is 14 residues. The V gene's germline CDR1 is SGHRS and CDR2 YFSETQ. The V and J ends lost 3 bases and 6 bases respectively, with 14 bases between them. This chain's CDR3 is CASSSRLLGDTQYF. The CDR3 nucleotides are TGCGCCAGCAGCTCCCGACTTCTCGGGGATACGCAGTATTTT.

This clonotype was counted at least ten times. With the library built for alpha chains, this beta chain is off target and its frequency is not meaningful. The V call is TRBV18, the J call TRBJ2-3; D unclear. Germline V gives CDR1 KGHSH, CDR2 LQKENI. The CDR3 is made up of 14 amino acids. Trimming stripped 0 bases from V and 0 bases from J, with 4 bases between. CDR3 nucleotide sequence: TGTGCCAGCTCACCACCTCTTAGCACAGATACGCAGTATTTT. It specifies CASSPPLSTDTQYF.

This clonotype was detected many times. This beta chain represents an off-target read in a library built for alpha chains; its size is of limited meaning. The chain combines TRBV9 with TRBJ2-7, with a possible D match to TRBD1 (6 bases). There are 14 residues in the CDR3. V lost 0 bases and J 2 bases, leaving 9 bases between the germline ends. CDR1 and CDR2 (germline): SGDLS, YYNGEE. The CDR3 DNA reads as TGTGCCAGCAGCGTAGGGACAGAACCCTACGAGCAGTACTTC. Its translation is CASSVGTEPYEQYF.

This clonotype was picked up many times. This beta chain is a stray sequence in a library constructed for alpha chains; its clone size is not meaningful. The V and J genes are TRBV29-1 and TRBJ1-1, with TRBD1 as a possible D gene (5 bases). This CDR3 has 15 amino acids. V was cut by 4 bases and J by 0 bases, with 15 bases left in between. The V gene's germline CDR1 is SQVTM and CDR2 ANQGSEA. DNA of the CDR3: TGCAGCGTTGCTCCGGGGTGGGGGATGAACACTGAAGCTTTCTTT. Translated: CSVAPGWGMNTEAFF. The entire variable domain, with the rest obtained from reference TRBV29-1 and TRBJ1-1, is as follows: SAVISQKPSRDICQRGTSLTIQCQVDSQVTMMFWYRQQPGQSLTLIATANQGSEATYESGFVIDKFPISRPNLTFSTLTVSNMSPEDSSIYLCSVAPGWGMNTEAFFGQGTRLTVV.

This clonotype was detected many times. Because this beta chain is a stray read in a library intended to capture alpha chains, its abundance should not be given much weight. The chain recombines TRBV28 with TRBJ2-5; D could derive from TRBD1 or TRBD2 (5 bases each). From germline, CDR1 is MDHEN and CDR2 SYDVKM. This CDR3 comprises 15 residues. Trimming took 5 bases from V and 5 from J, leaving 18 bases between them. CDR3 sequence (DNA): TGTGCCAGCAGTCCCCGAGGGGTCTTGGTTGAGACCCAGTACTTC. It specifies CASSPRGVLVETQYF.

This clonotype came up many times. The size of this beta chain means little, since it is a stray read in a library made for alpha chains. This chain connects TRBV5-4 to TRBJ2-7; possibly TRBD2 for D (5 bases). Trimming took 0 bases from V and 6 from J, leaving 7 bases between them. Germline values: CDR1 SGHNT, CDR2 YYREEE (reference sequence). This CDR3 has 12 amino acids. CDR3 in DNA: TGTGCCAGCAGCTTGGTAAGCGGCGAGCAGTACTTC. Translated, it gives CASSLVSGEQYF.

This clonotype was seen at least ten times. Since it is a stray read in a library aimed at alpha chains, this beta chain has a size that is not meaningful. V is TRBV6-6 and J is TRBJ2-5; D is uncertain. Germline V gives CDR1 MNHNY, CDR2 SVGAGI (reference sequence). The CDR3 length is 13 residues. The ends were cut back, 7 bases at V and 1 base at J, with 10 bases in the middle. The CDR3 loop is CASNRPGQETQYF. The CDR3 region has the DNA TGTGCCAGCAATCGTCCGGGCCAAGAGACCCAGTACTTC.